Given below is one TCR beta chain in context. Its recognized antigen is unknown. Per-base quality was not reported, and no clone a single base away is much larger than it. Participants in the prospective study were enrolled through a virtual design, were aged roughly 18 to 95 years, and lived in 20 to 30 United States geographic areas. In the prospective study, participants were assigned to cohorts based on the clinical history participants reported in a screening survey and a study questionnaire. For ImmuneRACE Cohort 3, a participant was defined as recovered based on two consecutive negative NP/OP PCR tests, clearance by a healthcare professional, or resolution of symptoms. In the prospective study, mobile phlebotomists collected whole blood, serum and a nasopharyngeal or oropharyngeal swab from each participant. Participants in the prospective study had the option to provide additional blood draws and questionnaires over a 2-month period. Before DNA extraction, blood samples from the prospective study were shipped at room temperature or frozen.

TCRbeta CDR3 regions were amplified from genomic DNA using the immunoSEQ Assay, a bias-controlled multiplex PCR. In the authors' own workflow: Within the assay, amplification of reference gene primers was used to estimate how many nucleated cells each sample contained. Sequence reads were collapsed and filtered to measure the absolute abundance of every unique TCRbeta CDR3 rearrangement. For each sample, productive Simpson clonality was calculated as the square root of Simpson's diversity index across productive rearrangements. TCRdb holds this immuneACCESS table with in-frame rearrangements only. Some clones are missing; in checked studies, unresolved V genes explain under half, and the rest has no known cause. V and J calls and clone size are copied from that table; D and trimming were computed from the DNA. Within this sample are 250,000 or so clones, with roughly 85% of them counted one time only. The ten most abundant clones make up 1.9% of the sample.

V is cut by 6 bases and J by 3 bases, and the space between the germline ends is 6 bases. CDR1 and CDR2 were assigned from the germline V gene (reference sequence) as LNHDA and SQIVND. From the cysteine up to the phenylalanine, the CDR3 has a length of 12 residues. CDR3 DNA only is kept here, 36 bases in frame from base 1. This specimen comes from a study of blood T cell repertoires in COVID-19 (TCRdb year 2020). The study in broad terms: Samples from collaborators originated in the United States, Italy and Spain and spanned both the acute and convalescent phases of COVID-19. The prospective study material was composed of cDNA or gDNA derived from T cells, B-cell-depleted T cells, or PBMCs. Subjects who had been exposed to COVID-19, were actively infected with it, or had recovered from it provided the deeply sampled blood TCRbeta repertoires that made up the dataset. A freely available public database, intended as a resource for researchers studying the immune response to SARS-CoV-2, is where the repertoires were released. Samples were obtained from the ongoing ImmuneRACE study (first 160 participants) and from about 1,300 subjects provided by 6 global collaborators. The sample metadata nearly always contained a de-identified subject ID, COVID-19 status, age in years and sex. HLA class I and class II types, where available, came from metadata supplied by the sample provider rather than from assay-based typing. The research as a whole found: The quantity of clinical and demographic metadata differed by source and by participant and was supplied without curation.

The sample was PBMCs or T cells enriched from blood (not recorded which). The V gene is TRBV19 and the J gene is TRBJ1-5; there is no confident call for the D gene. This receptor was taken from a woman aged 45-65 years who had recovered from COVID-19. The DNA sequence is given as TGTGCCAGTAGCCTCCTCAATCAGCCCCAGCATTTT. It encodes CASSLLNQPQHF.